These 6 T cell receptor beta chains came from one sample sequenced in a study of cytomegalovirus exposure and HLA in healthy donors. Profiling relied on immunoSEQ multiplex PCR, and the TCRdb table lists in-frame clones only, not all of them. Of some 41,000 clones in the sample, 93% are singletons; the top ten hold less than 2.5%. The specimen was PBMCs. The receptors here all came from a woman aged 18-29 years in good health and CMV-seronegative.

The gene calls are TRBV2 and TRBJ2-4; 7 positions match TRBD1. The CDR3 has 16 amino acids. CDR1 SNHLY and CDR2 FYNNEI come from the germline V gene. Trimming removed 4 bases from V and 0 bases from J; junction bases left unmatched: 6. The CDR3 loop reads CASSGDRALAKNIQYF. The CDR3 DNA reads TGTGCCAGCAGTGGGGACAGAGCTCTAGCCAAAAACATTCAGTACTTC.

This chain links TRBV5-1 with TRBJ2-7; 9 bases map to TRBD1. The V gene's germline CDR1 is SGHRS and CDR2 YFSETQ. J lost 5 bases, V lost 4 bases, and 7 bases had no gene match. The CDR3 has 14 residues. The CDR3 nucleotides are TGCGCCAGCAGCCCTGGACAGGGGACCCACGAGCAGTACTTC. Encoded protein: CASSPGQGTHEQYF.

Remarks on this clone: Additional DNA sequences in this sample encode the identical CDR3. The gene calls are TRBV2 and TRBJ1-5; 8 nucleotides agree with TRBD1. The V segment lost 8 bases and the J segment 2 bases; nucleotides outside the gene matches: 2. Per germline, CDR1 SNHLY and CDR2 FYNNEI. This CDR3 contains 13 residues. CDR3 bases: TGTGCCAGCTCGGACAGGGGCAATCAGCCCCAGCATTTT. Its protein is CASSDRGNQPQHF.

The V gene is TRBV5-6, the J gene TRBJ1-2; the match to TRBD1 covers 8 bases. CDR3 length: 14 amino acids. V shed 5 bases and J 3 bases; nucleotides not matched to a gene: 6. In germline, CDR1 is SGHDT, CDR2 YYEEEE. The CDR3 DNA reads TGTGCCAGCAGTTGGGACAGGTTGGACTATGGCTACACCTTC. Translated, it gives CASSWDRLDYGYTF.

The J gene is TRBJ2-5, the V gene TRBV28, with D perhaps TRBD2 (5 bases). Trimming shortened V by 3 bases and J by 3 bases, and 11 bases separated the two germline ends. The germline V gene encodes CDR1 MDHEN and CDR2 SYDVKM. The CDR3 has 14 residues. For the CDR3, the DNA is TGTGCCAGCAGTTTGGGTCCGAGGGAAGAGACCCAGTACTTC. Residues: CASSLGPREETQYF.

CDR3 in amino acids: CASSQEGGTEAFF. The CDR3 region has the DNA TGCGCCAGCAGCCAAGAGGGGGGGACTGAAGCTTTCTTT. The chain joins TRBV4-1 to TRBJ1-1, with a weak D call TRBD1 (5 bases). V was cut by 0 bases and J by 5 bases, with 7 bases left in between. The germline V gene has CDR1 MGHRA and CDR2 YSYEKL. This CDR3 spans 13 amino acids.